This TCR beta chain was sequenced for a study of blood T cells in healthy people across ages (dated by TCRdb to about 2015). Notes on the research overall: In model experiments, roughly one uniquely barcoded TCR beta cDNA molecule per two T cells was captured by template switching. Using deep sequencing normalized with unique cDNA molecular identifiers, the study measured how TCR beta repertoire diversity changes with age. Donors were grouped into four age groups: young (average 16 years), middle-aged (39), aged (around 60) and long-lived (approximately 81). To avoid experimental bias, donors of different ages were randomly spread across the sequencing lanes. For two donors (one aged 18 to 30 and one aged 80 or older), the study analyzed two additional independent replicas of 1 million unique cDNA reads from the same blood draw.

Libraries were made using 5' RACE. TCRdb records Illumina HiSeq 2500 as the sequencer. The second PCR ran for about 7 to 11 cycles and used a J-beta primer mix along with a sample-barcoded 5' primer. A unique molecular identifier was introduced onto each TCR beta cDNA molecule by a template-switch 5' adaptor carrying 12 random nucleotides. Each sample yielded at least 3 million CDR3-containing paired-end reads. First-strand cDNA was synthesized from all RNA with the Mint cDNA synthesis kit, primed by a TRBC-specific oligonucleotide. After uracil-DNA glycosylase treatment, a first 18-cycle PCR used universal primers M1SS and BC2_uni_R on all cDNA. The study's processing was this. For normalization, 1 million high-quality reads, each with a distinct molecular identifier, were randomly selected from each sample. Reads with shared molecular identifiers were discarded instead of being binned into consensus sequences. MiTCR, with a Q25 quality threshold and the strictest error-elimination algorithm, was used for CDR3 identification, clonotype clustering and error correction. A nonparametric unseen species model with Euler transformation was used to estimate a lower bound on total TCR beta diversity. The public sequencing data were trimmed at Q25 with fastp and processed into clonotypes with MiXCR by TCRdb, which kept only in-frame beta chains. Entries that share a CDR3 protein sequence are merged under the most common genes and DNA. The authors' filters were not applied to this entry. This sample is represented by about 940,000 distinct CDR3 sequences; around 48% of them were singletons. The ten largest account for under 15% of the sample.

The CDR3, cysteine through phenylalanine, is 15 amino acids long. CDR3 DNA only is kept here, 45 bases in frame from base 1. In the germline V gene (reference sequence), CDR1 corresponds to SEHNR and CDR2 to FQNEAQ. V is clipped by 1 base and J by 7 bases, and the sequence between their germline boundaries is 11 bases long. Systemically healthy Caucasian individuals from Russia, some 38 in total and aged about 6 to 100 years, were included as donors. Approximately 9.3 milliliters of peripheral blood were drawn from each donor into EDTA-treated Vacutainer tubes. Ficoll-Paque density-gradient centrifugation was used to isolate PBMCs, with at least 7 million per sample. Trizol reagent was used to extract total RNA from the PBMCs, yielding at least 5.5 micrograms per sample. For every donor, flow cytometry on a PBMC aliquot measured the percentage of naive CD45RAhigh/CD27high T cells. Points on this clonotype: The antigen it binds to is not known. Base-call qualities are not available, and no considerably larger clone is one nucleotide away.

Overall results and qualifications from the work: Since profiling was done on bulk unsorted PBMCs, naive and antigen-experienced compartments could not be conclusively compared. The long-lived group showed more naive CD4+ T cells, fewer expanded clones and increased TCR diversity than the aged group, suggesting age selection. Total diversity estimates from one million sequenced T cells were considered lower bounds and underestimates. There was a strong correlation between observed TCR beta diversity and the percentage of naive T cells measured by flow cytometry. As age increased, observed TCR beta diversity per million T cells dropped in a roughly linear way, and a significant reduction was already evident by age 40. Because the CMV infection status of the donors was unknown, age-related changes in expanded clonotypes may potentially have been confounded.

Here the chain combines TRBV7-9 and TRBJ1-6; no D gene call is confident. The source of this sequence is a man aged 25 to 40 in good health. Sequenced input: blood. The CDR3 has the sequence CASSLESETNSPLHF. The bases are TGTGCCAGCAGCTTAGAATCGGAAACGAATTCACCCCTCCACTTT.